These T cell receptor beta chains were read from a single sample in a study of STAT5B mutations in CD4+ large granular lymphocyte leukemia. Some clones are missing from TCRdb's copy, which holds only in-frame ones; the method was immunoSEQ multiplex PCR. The sample consists of roughly 19,000 clones, approximately 70% of them appearing once. The sample consisted of CD4+ T cells from blood buffy coats. Source of these receptors: a human donor in good health. Both conserved end residues are part of each CDR3. D genes are given only for firm matches. Some rows mark clone size as missing; the rest say once, few, many or name a class of expanded clone.

>.|TRBV19|few|TRBJ2-1
CASSARNNEQFF
TGTGCCAGTAGTGCGCGAAACAATGAGCAGTTCTTC
>.|TRBV18|.|TRBJ1-4
CASSPRATNEKLFF
TGTGCCAGCTCACCAAGGGCAACTAATGAAAAACTGTTTTTT
>.|TRBV21-1|.|TRBJ1-5
CASSEKVETGGQPQHF
TGTGCCAGCAGCGAAAAGGTGGAGACAGGGGGACAGCCCCAGCATTTT
>TRBD1|TRBV6-1|few|TRBJ2-7
CASSESGQGLYEQYF
TGTGCCAGCAGTGAGTCAGGACAGGGCCTCTACGAGCAGTACTTC
>.|TRBV10-3|.|TRBJ2-7
CAISESSVQFYEQYF
TGTGCCATCAGTGAGTCGAGCGTACAGTTCTACGAGCAGTACTTC
>.|TRBV4-3|once|TRBJ1-4
CASSQEGQSNEKLFF
TGCGCCAGCAGCCAAGAAGGACAGTCTAATGAAAAACTGTTTTTT
>.|TRBV11-2|.|TRBJ2-1
CASSTGAYNEQFF
TGTGCCAGCAGCACGGGAGCCTACAATGAGCAGTTCTTC
>.|TRBV6-6|.|TRBJ1-5
CASSRGRASNQPQHF
TGTGCCAGCTCCAGGGGCAGGGCAAGCAATCAGCCCCAGCATTTT
>.|TRBV19|few|TRBJ1-1
CASRTTGMNTEAFF
TGTGCCAGTAGAACGACGGGGATGAACACTGAAGCTTTCTTT
>.|TRBV7-3|.|TRBJ1-1
CASSFSQGNTEAFF
TGTGCCAGCAGCTTCTCCCAGGGGAACACTGAAGCTTTCTTT
>.|TRBV4-2|.|TRBJ2-7
CASSQDLFTGNQPYEQYF
TGTGCCAGCAGCCAAGATCTGTTTACTGGGAACCAGCCCTACGAGCAGTACTTC
>TRBD2|TRBV30|.|TRBJ2-2
CAWTGTSGTRGGELFF
TGTGCCTGGACCGGGACTAGCGGGACGAGGGGCGGGGAGCTGTTTTTT
>.|TRBV18|.|TRBJ2-7
CASSRWEGAPNEQYF
TGTGCCAGCTCACGTTGGGAGGGGGCCCCCAACGAGCAGTACTTC
>.|TRBV5-1|.|TRBJ1-5
CASSLAGRGQPQHF
TGCGCCAGCAGCTTGGCCGGCCGGGGTCAGCCCCAGCATTTT
>.|TRBV11-3|.|TRBJ2-5
CASSLGQGGEETQYF
TGTGCCAGCAGCTTAGGACAGGGAGGGGAAGAGACCCAGTACTTC
>TRBD1|TRBV18|few|TRBJ2-7
CASSSGQSFYEQYF
TGTGCCAGCTCATCGGGACAGAGCTTCTACGAGCAGTACTTC
>TRBD2|TRBV6-6|.|TRBJ2-7
CASSTKGLADYEQYF
TGTGCCAGCAGCACTAAAGGACTAGCGGACTACGAGCAGTACTTC
>.|TRBV9|.|TRBJ2-1
CASSPEWGNEQFF
TGTGCCAGCAGCCCGGAATGGGGAAATGAGCAGTTCTTC
>TRBD1|TRBV19|.|TRBJ2-2
CASSARDSLTGELFF
TGTGCCAGTAGTGCCCGGGACAGCCTCACCGGGGAGCTGTTTTTT
>.|TRBV30|.|TRBJ2-2
CAWTSTGTANTGELFF
TGTGCCTGGACCTCAACCGGGACGGCAAACACCGGGGAGCTGTTTTTT
>TRBD1|TRBV6-1|.|TRBJ1-2
CASTRDRMGYTF
TGTGCCAGCACCAGGGACAGAATGGGCTACACCTTC
>.|TRBV29-1|.|TRBJ2-7
CSVDGQGDEQYF
TGCAGCGTTGACGGCCAGGGAGACGAGCAGTACTTC
>.|TRBV5-1|.|TRBJ2-5
CASSLGSTRETQYF
TGCGCCAGCAGCTTGGGATCCACGAGGGAGACCCAGTACTTC
>.|TRBV14|.|TRBJ2-5
CASSVWGAGETQYF
TGTGCCAGCAGCGTGTGGGGGGCCGGAGAGACCCAGTACTTC
>TRBD2|TRBV18|.|TRBJ2-7
CASSPGTSGTYEQYF
TGTGCCAGCTCACCGGGGACTAGCGGTACGTACGAGCAGTACTTC
>.|TRBV30|.|TRBJ2-7
CAWSLSWGAYEQYF
TGTGCCTGGAGTTTGAGTTGGGGGGCCTACGAGCAGTACTTC
>.|TRBV28|.|TRBJ2-7
CASSGGAPYEQYF
TGTGCCAGCAGTGGAGGGGCCCCCTACGAGCAGTACTTC
>.|TRBV4-3|.|TRBJ1-4
CASSQEGGGRGNEKLFF
TGCGCCAGCAGCCAAGAGGGTGGGGGGCGCGGTAATGAAAAACTGTTTTTT
>.|TRBV6-5|.|TRBJ2-7
CASSTSPIYEQYF
TGTGCCAGCAGTACATCCCCGATATACGAGCAGTACTTC
>TRBD2|TRBV18|once|TRBJ2-1
CASSPAGGNNNEQFF
TGTGCCAGCTCACCGGCGGGGGGCAATAACAATGAGCAGTTCTTC
>.|TRBV10-3|.|TRBJ2-2
CAISLGAGSTGELFF
TGTGCCATCAGTCTCGGGGCGGGGTCCACCGGGGAGCTGTTTTTT
>TRBD1|TRBV28|once|TRBJ2-7
CASSLVGQHSYEQYF
TGTGCCAGCTCCCTCGTGGGACAGCACTCCTACGAGCAGTACTTC